These T cell receptor beta chains were read from a single sample in a study of cytomegalovirus exposure and HLA in healthy donors. Using immunoSEQ multiplex PCR, the repertoire was profiled, and TCRdb retains in-frame clones only, with some absent. The repertoire includes about 36,000 clones, about 70% of them detected once, and over 6% sits in the top ten. The specimen sequenced was PBMCs. Receptors were obtained from a man younger than 40 in good health and CMV-seronegative. Both conserved end residues are part of each CDR3. The D gene is left open where the match is weak. Clone size is stated in some rows and not others, as once, few, many or a class when expanded.

v_call	j_call	clone_size	d_call	cdr3_nt	cdr3_aa
TRBV29-1	TRBJ2-3	-	TRBD1	TGCAGCGTTGAAGGCCCGGGACAGGGTGGCACAGATACGCAGTATTTT	CSVEGPGQGGTDTQYF
TRBV11-2	TRBJ1-4	-	TRBD1	TGTGCCAGCAGCCAGGGACAGGGGGCTGAGAAACTGTTTTTT	CASSQGQGAEKLFF
TRBV27	TRBJ1-1	-	-	TGTGCCAGCAGTTTGATTCTCGGGGGGCGTGAAGCTTTCTTT	CASSLILGGREAFF
TRBV11-2	TRBJ2-4	-	-	TGTGCCAGCAGCTTAGACCACAAAAACATTCAGTACTTC	CASSLDHKNIQYF
TRBV6-5	TRBJ1-3	-	-	TGTGCCAGCAGTTACCAAAGGGGAACTGGAAACACCATATATTTT	CASSYQRGTGNTIYF
TRBV5-1	TRBJ1-1	medium-sized	-	TGCGCCAGCAGCTATGACAGAAACGCTGAAGCTTTCTTT	CASSYDRNAEAFF
TRBV29-1	TRBJ2-7	-	TRBD1	TGCAGCGTTCGCACCGGACAGGGCTACGAGCAGTACTTC	CSVRTGQGYEQYF
TRBV7-9	TRBJ2-7	-	TRBD1	TGTGCCAGCAGCTTTGGGGGACAGTACTACGAGCAGTACTTC	CASSFGGQYYEQYF
TRBV7-8	TRBJ1-1	-	-	TGTGCCAGCAGCTTAGCGAGATGGAACACTGAAGCTTTCTTT	CASSLARWNTEAFF
TRBV28	TRBJ2-7	once	-	TGTGCCAGCAATACAGGTATCTACGAGCAGTACTTC	CASNTGIYEQYF
TRBV10-2	TRBJ2-3	-	TRBD1	TGCGCCAGCAGTGCCCCGGGACAGGGGGCAGATACGCAGTATTTT	CASSAPGQGADTQYF
TRBV6-1	TRBJ2-1	few	TRBD2	TGTGCCAGCAGTGAACTGTGGCGGGGGGGCCGAAATGAGCAGTTCTTC	CASSELWRGGRNEQFF
TRBV10-1	TRBJ1-1	few	-	TGCGCCAGCAGTGATATGGCTCGGGGAGCTTTCTTT	CASSDMARGAFF
TRBV4-2	TRBJ1-2	-	-	TGTGCCAGCAGCCAAGAACCTTCAGGGGTTATAAACTATGGCTACACCTTC	CASSQEPSGVINYGYTF
TRBV2	TRBJ2-5	-	TRBD1	TGTGCCAGCAGTGCGGGACAGGGAAAGACCCAGTACTTC	CASSAGQGKTQYF
TRBV14	TRBJ2-7	-	TRBD1	TGTGCCAGCAGCCGCCTGGGACAGCCCTTTCACTACGAGCAGTACTTC	CASSRLGQPFHYEQYF
TRBV29-1	TRBJ1-2	-	-	TGCAGCATCTCTGATCGACTATTTGGCTACACCTTC	CSISDRLFGYTF
TRBV7-2	TRBJ1-4	-	TRBD1	TGTGCCAGCAGGTCCGGGACAGGGAATGAAAAACTGTTTTTT	CASRSGTGNEKLFF